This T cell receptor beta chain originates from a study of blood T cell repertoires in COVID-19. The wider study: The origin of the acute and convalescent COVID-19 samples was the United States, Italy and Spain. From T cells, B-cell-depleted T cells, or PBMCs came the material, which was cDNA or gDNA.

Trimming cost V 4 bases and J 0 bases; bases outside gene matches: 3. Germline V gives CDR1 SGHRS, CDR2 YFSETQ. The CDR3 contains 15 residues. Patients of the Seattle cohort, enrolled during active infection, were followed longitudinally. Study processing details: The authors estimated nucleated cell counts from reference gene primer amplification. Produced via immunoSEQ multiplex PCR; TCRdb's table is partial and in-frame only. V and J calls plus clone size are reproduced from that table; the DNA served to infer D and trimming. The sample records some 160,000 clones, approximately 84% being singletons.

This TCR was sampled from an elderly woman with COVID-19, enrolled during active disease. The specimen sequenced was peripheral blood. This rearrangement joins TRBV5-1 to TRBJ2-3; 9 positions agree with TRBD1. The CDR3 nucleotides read TGCGCCAGCAGCGAGGGACAGGGCAGCACAGATACGCAGTATTTT. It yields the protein CASSEGQGSTDTQYF.